The source of this TCR beta chain is a study of vaccination effects on CD4 cells after COVID-19. Study-wide points: Few convalescent patients were included, and no early post-infection timepoints were sampled.

Sequencing was performed with immunoSEQ multiplex PCR; in TCRdb, only in-frame clones are kept and a portion is missing. This repertoire shows some 56,000 clones, 76% found once; its top ten account for around 5.5%. To note about this clone: The antigen remains unidentified.

Ahead of sequencing, the ViraFEST assay grew antigen-specific CD4+ T cells using viral peptide pools. Following culture for ten to eleven days, CD4+ T cells were isolated. The person was diagnosed with PCR-confirmed SARS-CoV-2 infection between March and December 2020. V was pared by 0 bases and J by 4 bases, with 14 bases between. This CDR3 contains 16 residues. Germline CDR1 reads SGHDT; CDR2 reads YYEEEE. The clonotype comes from a human donor who had a prior SARS-CoV-2 infection. The sequenced sample was CD4+ T cells from PBMCs cultured with HIV peptides, obtained before COVID-19 vaccination. The sample's subset: HIV-1 Nef peptide pool negative control/reference culture. J is TRBJ2-1 and V is TRBV5-6, with D perhaps being TRBD1 or TRBD2 (6 bases each). Here the CDR3 DNA reads TGTGCCAGCAGCTTGGGTGGGGGGCGGCGGTACAATGAGCAGTTCTTC. It specifies CASSLGGGRRYNEQFF.